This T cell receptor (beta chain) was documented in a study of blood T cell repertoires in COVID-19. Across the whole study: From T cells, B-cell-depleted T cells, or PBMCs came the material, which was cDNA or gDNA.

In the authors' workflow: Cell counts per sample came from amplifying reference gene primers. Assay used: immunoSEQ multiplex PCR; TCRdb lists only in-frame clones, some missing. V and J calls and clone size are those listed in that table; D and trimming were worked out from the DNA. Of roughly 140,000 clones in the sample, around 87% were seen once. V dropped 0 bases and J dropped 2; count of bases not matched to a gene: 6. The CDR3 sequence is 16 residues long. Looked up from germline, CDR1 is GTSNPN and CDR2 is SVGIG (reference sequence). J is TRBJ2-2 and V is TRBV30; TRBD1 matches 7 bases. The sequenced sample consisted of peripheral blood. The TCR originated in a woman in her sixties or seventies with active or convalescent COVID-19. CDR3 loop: CAWSVGGQLNTGELFF. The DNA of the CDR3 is TGTGCCTGGAGTGTAGGGGGCCAGCTCAACACCGGGGAGCTGTTTTTT.